Below are 15 T cell receptor beta chains sequenced from a single sample in a study of blood T cell repertoires in COVID-19. Sequencing was performed with immunoSEQ multiplex PCR; in TCRdb, only in-frame clones are kept and a portion is missing. Here the sample spans 250,000 to 300,000 clones, 86% being singletons. Sample: peripheral blood. The receptors derive from a man younger than 30 with active or convalescent COVID-19.

The chain is built from TRBV28 and TRBJ1-2; 12 bases match TRBD1. Germline trimming cut 7 bases from V and 4 bases from J; bases unmatched to any gene: 10. The CDR3 is made up of 16 amino acids. Germline CDR1 is MDHEN and CDR2 is SYDVKM. Here the CDR3 DNA reads TGTGCCAGCACCATCCTGGGACAGGGGGCTGGCTATGGCTACACCTTC. The encoded protein is CASTILGQGAGYGYTF.

The CDR3, as DNA: TGTGCCAGTAGTACTACAACTAGCTCCTACAATGAGCAGTTCTTC. This encodes CASSTTTSSYNEQFF. J is TRBJ2-1 and V is TRBV19; the D gene is possibly TRBD2 (5 bases). The germline V gene encodes CDR1 LNHDA and CDR2 SQIVND (reference sequence). The CDR3 length is 15 residues. V lost 4 bases, J lost 0 bases, and 10 bases lay in between.

V usage is TRBV7-9 and J usage is TRBJ2-1; no reliable D call. Trimming removed 1 base at V and 0 bases at J, with 16 bases between. The CDR3 totals 18 residues. Germline V gene data show CDR1 as SEHNR and CDR2 as FQNEAQ (reference sequence). The CDR3 here is CASSLVRLAQSSYNEQFF. The CDR3 coding sequence is TGTGCCAGCAGCTTAGTCAGGTTGGCGCAAAGCTCCTACAATGAGCAGTTCTTC.

This clone was counted between two and nine times. The V gene is TRBV5-6, the J gene TRBJ1-6; D unresolved. Germline V gene data show CDR1 as SGHDT and CDR2 as YYEEEE. Trimming shortened V by 0 bases and J by 4 bases, and 5 bases separated the two germline ends. The CDR3 extends over 14 amino acids. CDR3 loop: CASSLGGYNSPLHF. DNA for the CDR3: TGTGCCAGCAGCTTGGGCGGTTATAATTCACCCCTCCACTTT.

This clone was detected only once. J is TRBJ1-1 and V is TRBV28; D gene ambiguous. V was shortened by 8 bases and J by 1 base, with 8 bases between the two germline ends. Germline assignment: CDR1 MDHEN and CDR2 SYDVKM. The CDR3 covers 12 residues. The CDR3 region is CASYGQNTEAFF. CDR3 nucleotide sequence: TGTGCCAGCTATGGCCAGAACACTGAAGCTTTCTTT.

V is TRBV9 and J is TRBJ2-3; tentatively, D is TRBD2 (6 bases). CDR1 and CDR2 (germline): SGDLS, YYNGEE. The CDR3 is 16 residues long. Trimming removed 2 bases at V and 0 bases at J, with 13 bases between. CDR3 amino acids: CASSVEGWTSTDTQYF. CDR3 sequence (DNA): TGTGCCAGCAGCGTGGAGGGTTGGACTAGCACAGATACGCAGTATTTT.

The genes are TRBV10-1 and TRBJ2-4, with D possibly being TRBD2 (6 bases). The germline V gene has CDR1 WNHNN and CDR2 SYGVQD (reference sequence). CDR3 length: 16 residues. V was pared by 1 base and J by 2 bases, with 12 bases between. The CDR3 DNA sequence: TGCGCCAGCAGTGAGTTCTGGTGCGGGACCAAAAACATTCAGTACTTC. As protein: CASSEFWCGTKNIQYF.

J is TRBJ2-1 and V is TRBV6-6; TRBD2 aligns across 7 bases. The CDR3 has 16 residues. The J segment lost 6 bases and the V segment lost 0 bases, leaving 8 bases of the junction unmatched. Germline CDR1 is MNHNY and CDR2 is SVGAGI (reference sequence). Here the CDR3 reads CASSYSSPGGTNEQFF. CDR3 bases: TGTGCCAGCAGTTACTCGAGTCCCGGGGGGACCAATGAGCAGTTCTTC.

The rearrangement links TRBV15 to TRBJ1-1; a possible D gene is TRBD1 (6 bases). Germline values: CDR1 LNHNV, CDR2 YYDKDF (reference sequence). The V gene lost 0 bases and the J gene lost 7 bases, with 18 bases spanning the gap. The CDR3 contains 16 residues. CDR3 nucleotides: TGTGCCACCAGCAGAGAAGAGGGGCAGGGGTGGGTTGAAGCTTTCTTT. Its translation: CATSREEGQGWVEAFF.

V gene TRBV9 combines with J gene TRBJ1-3; maybe TRBD1 (6 bases). The V end was cut by 3 bases, the J end by 2 bases, with 18 bases between. CDR3 length: 17 residues. Germline CDR1 SGDLS, CDR2 YYNGEE. CDR3 sequence (DNA): TGTGCCAGCAGCGCCGGACAGACCCCCGGCACTGGAAACACCATATATTTT. It translates to CASSAGQTPGTGNTIYF.

This clone was seen only once. V usage is TRBV25-1 and J usage is TRBJ2-2; D gene unclear. Germline V gives CDR1 MGHDK, CDR2 SYGVNS. The CDR3 spans 11 residues. Trimming removed 6 bases at V and 7 bases at J, with 6 bases between. The DNA for the CDR3 is TGTGCCAGCAGAAATTACGGGGAGCTGTTTTTT. It encodes CASRNYGELFF.

This sequence joins TRBV14 and TRBJ1-1; possibly TRBD1 for D (5 bases). The germline gives CDR1 SGHDN, CDR2 FVKESK. The length of the CDR3 is 15 residues. Trimming pared 1 base from V and 1 base from J, leaving 10 bases between. The CDR3 here is CASSQVGGTNTEAFF. The CDR3 region has the DNA TGTGCCAGCAGCCAAGTGGGGGGGACGAACACTGAAGCTTTCTTT.

This clone was recorded only once. The chain has TRBV5-1 and TRBJ2-5; 9 positions match TRBD2. The CDR3 covers 18 residues. Trimming cost V 1 base and J 8 bases; bases outside gene matches: 18. The germline gives CDR1 SGHRS, CDR2 YFSETQ. CDR3 bases: TGCGCCAGCAGCTTGTCGGTATATAGCGGGGGCCGTTTGAATACCCAGTACTTC. Its protein product is CASSLSVYSGGRLNTQYF.

The chain links TRBV7-6 to TRBJ2-1; no clear D gene. This CDR3 contains 15 residues. The V and J ends lost 5 bases and 6 bases respectively, with 17 bases between them. Germline lookup yields CDR1 SGHVS and CDR2 FNYEAQ. This CDR3 reads CASSPTGGGFNEQFF. The CDR3, as DNA: TGTGCCAGCAGCCCCACTGGCGGCGGTTTCAATGAGCAGTTCTTC.

This clone was seen a few times. The chain recombines TRBV5-1 with TRBJ1-5, with D unresolved. The CDR3 totals 13 residues. Germline CDR1 SGHRS, CDR2 YFSETQ. Trimming shortened V by 0 bases and J by 2 bases, and 3 bases separated the two germline ends. The CDR3 reads CASSLVGNQPQHF. In DNA, the CDR3 is TGCGCCAGCAGCTTGGTCGGCAATCAGCCCCAGCATTTT.